These T cell receptor beta chains were read from a single sample in a study of cytomegalovirus exposure and HLA in healthy donors. The repertoire was sequenced with immunoSEQ multiplex PCR; TCRdb's copy has only in-frame clones and lacks some. The repertoire shows about 160,000 clones; the top ten hold 1.3%. The specimen sequenced was PBMCs. Every receptor here comes from a woman in her sixties or seventies in good health and CMV-seronegative. CDR3s include the opening cysteine and the closing phenylalanine or tryptophan. Fields, in order: J gene, V gene, D gene, CDR3 protein. D genes are given only for firm matches.

TRBJ1-2	TRBV6-5	-	CATTLWGGDDGYTF
TRBJ2-1	TRBV19	TRBD1	CASSSTTGSSYNEQFF
TRBJ2-5	TRBV5-4	TRBD1	CASREEIGGRETQYF
TRBJ1-2	TRBV2	TRBD1	CASGRDRGVIDPGYTF
TRBJ1-5	TRBV18	TRBD1	CASSPSHRGDQPQHF
TRBJ2-7	TRBV27	TRBD2	CASSPNRLARNSYEQYF
TRBJ1-1	TRBV5-1	TRBD1	CASSLAYSGGNTEAFF
TRBJ2-1	TRBV11-2	TRBD1	CASMTGMYNEQFF
TRBJ1-2	TRBV7-3	TRBD1	CASSVTGSYGYTF
TRBJ1-6	TRBV5-4	-	CASSWDTFNSPLHF
TRBJ2-3	TRBV29-1	-	CSVGELLRATDTQYF
TRBJ1-1	TRBV6-1	-	CASSRELNTEAFF
TRBJ1-1	TRBV6-5	TRBD1	CASTRTGWNTEAFF
TRBJ1-2	TRBV6-5	-	CASSYRQGPGYTF
TRBJ1-5	TRBV4-3	-	CASSQGQGRYQPQHF
TRBJ2-3	TRBV29-1	TRBD1	CSVSTGISDTQYF
TRBJ2-2	TRBV11-2	-	CASSLERLVAGELFF
TRBJ1-1	TRBV20-1	-	CSAKGREAFF
TRBJ1-1	TRBV7-8	-	CASSQAGEAFF
TRBJ2-7	TRBV18	-	CASSPEAYEQYF
TRBJ2-7	TRBV5-6	-	CASSPWVDRTFYEQYF
TRBJ1-2	TRBV7-2	TRBD1	CASSARPTGINYGYTF
TRBJ1-2	TRBV7-2	-	CASSTPGVGYTF
TRBJ2-7	TRBV29-1	-	CSVESASESSYEQYF
TRBJ2-7	TRBV5-4	TRBD2	CASSRGLAGYEQYF
TRBJ1-4	TRBV19	TRBD1	CASKDRQGGEKLFF
TRBJ2-7	TRBV27	-	CASSLLPGRHEQYF
TRBJ2-3	TRBV5-1	TRBD2	CASSLEGGLAPDTQYF
TRBJ2-3	TRBV10-3	-	CAIKDTSTDTQYF
TRBJ1-1	TRBV18	-	CASSPFGSTEAFF
TRBJ1-5	TRBV7-2	TRBD1	CASSQQGTGNQPQHF
TRBJ2-1	TRBV7-9	-	CASSQEAFYNEQFF
TRBJ1-1	TRBV5-4	-	CASSQILGGVTEAFF
TRBJ2-5	TRBV13	-	CASSLGAGVETQYF
TRBJ2-7	TRBV7-2	TRBD1	CASTFSRDRGIYEQYF
TRBJ2-7	TRBV5-1	-	CASRSQDAYEQYF
TRBJ2-1	TRBV7-6	-	CASSLQRYNEQFF
TRBJ2-2	TRBV6-6	-	CASRGGGRELFF
TRBJ2-5	TRBV2	-	CASSYYQETQYF
TRBJ1-1	TRBV9	-	CASSADLGDTEAFF
TRBJ2-6	TRBV14	TRBD1	CASSRQGAGANVLTF
TRBJ1-3	TRBV5-6	TRBD1	CASSLPQGGFSGNTIYF
TRBJ1-1	TRBV15	-	CATSRDRSLSTEAFF
TRBJ1-2	TRBV10-3	-	CAISESSVVYGYTF
TRBJ1-1	TRBV19	TRBD1	CASSPGGNTEAFF
TRBJ2-1	TRBV11-3	-	CASSLGGLAPFNEQFF